This T cell receptor beta chain was retrieved from a study of cytomegalovirus exposure and HLA in healthy donors. Study-wide context: Findings of an earlier analysis included roughly 110 million unique TCR beta sequences from 190 million or so T cells. Study results and limitations: The sole available immune exposure information was CMV serostatus. Likely technical artifact: a cluster of highly shared sequence variants. Usually a TCR sequence was rare, but some public TCRs were found in many donors.

Details on this clone: Its target is unknown.

From germline, CDR1 is GTSNPN and CDR2 SVGIG (reference sequence). The junction had 6 bases not matched to a gene; V was cut back by 0 bases and J by 6 bases. The CDR3 length is 17 residues. The PCR contained 60 Vbeta and 13 Jbeta primers. Repertoires were generated with immunoSEQ multiplex PCR, while TCRdb's copy carries only in-frame clones and drops some. This sample has roughly 140,000 clones, with approximately 84% found just once. The specimen was PBMCs. The receptor comes from a woman aged 55 to 70 in good health and CMV-seropositive. The rearrangement links TRBV30 to TRBJ2-2; TRBD2 matches at 14 bases. Here the CDR3 DNA reads TGTGCCTGGAGTGTCGGGACTAGCGGGAGATGGCCCGGGGAGCTGTTTTTT. Amino acid sequence: CAWSVGTSGRWPGELFF.